The clone carrying this TCR beta chain has a handful of counts. Germline V lookup: CDR1 MNHEY, CDR2 SVGAGI. The germline V and J ends were trimmed by 6 bases and 7 bases, with 12 bases remaining between them. There are 12 residues in the CDR3. The data originate from a study of blood T cell repertoires in COVID-19. Study-wide context: Collection of acute and convalescent COVID-19 samples took place in the United States, Italy and Spain.

In the authors' methods: By means of reference gene primer amplification, nucleated cell counts were estimated. The assay was immunoSEQ multiplex PCR, and TCRdb's table has in-frame clones only and misses some. Clone size and the V and J calls come from that table; the DNA yielded D and trimming. The data contain around 280,000 clones, roughly nine tenths of them singletons. The sample consisted of peripheral blood. The chain links TRBV6-5 to TRBJ1-2, with unresolved D. This clonotype originated in a woman between 45 and 65 years old who had recovered from COVID-19. The CDR3 sequence is CASRVIVFGYTF. CDR3 coding DNA: TGTGCCAGCAGGGTGATAGTCTTTGGCTACACCTTC.